Listed below are T cell receptor beta chains from one sample, sequenced in a study of human T cells and chemical hapten exposure. Via MiXCR, TCRdb re-called the RACE reads, giving one row per CDR3 protein. The table has approximately 100,000 distinct CDR3 sequences, roughly 9.1% seen once. The material sequenced was whole blood, taken in connection with sensitization to the hapten diphenylcyclopropenone (DPC). The source of these receptors is a woman in her thirties or forties with alopecia areata. Some clones in this sample may be carry-over from other donors' samples. The CDR3 runs from the conserved cysteine through the conserved F or W. The D gene is left open where the match is weak. Clone sizes are given selectively: once, few, many, or a class where the clone is expanded.

- TRBJ2-3 TRBV11-2 many CASYGTDASSTDTQYF TGTGCCAGTTACGGGACGGACGCCTCTAGCACAGATACGCAGTATTTT
- TRBJ2-1 TRBV11-2 many CASSPIGWQHSYNEQFF TGTGCCAGCAGCCCTATTGGATGGCAGCACAGTTACAATGAGCAGTTCTTC
- TRBJ2-1 TRBV7-9 many CASSPRAGSYNEQFF TGTGCCAGCAGCCCCCGCGCGGGATCCTACAATGAGCAGTTCTTC
TRBD1 TRBJ2-7 TRBV2 - CASSETTGGHEQYF TGTGCCAGCAGTGAAACGACAGGGGGCCACGAGCAGTACTTC
- TRBJ1-2 TRBV5-1 many CASSLGGQSPGDYGYTF TGCGCCAGCAGCTTGGGGGGCCAGAGCCCCGGGGACTATGGCTACACCTTC
- TRBJ1-1 TRBV7-9 many CASSLGGLNTEAFF TGTGCCAGCAGCTTAGGGGGTCTTAACACTGAAGCTTTCTTT
TRBD2 TRBJ2-7 TRBV28 many CASRASSGGFSYEQYF TGTGCCAGCAGGGCTTCTAGCGGGGGTTTCTCCTACGAGCAGTACTTC
- TRBJ2-3 TRBV6-5 - CASSYFGQLDTQYF TGTGCCAGCAGTTACTTTGGACAGCTCGATACGCAGTATTTT
- TRBJ1-5 TRBV29-1 - CSVGDSNQPQHF TGCAGCGTTGGAGACAGCAATCAGCCCCAGCATTTT
- TRBJ2-2 TRBV14 many CASSSHTGELFF TGTGCCAGCAGCTCTCACACCGGGGAGCTGTTTTTT
TRBD1 TRBJ1-2 TRBV30 many CAWRGGAYGYTF TGTGCCTGGAGAGGGGGCGCCTATGGCTACACCTTC
- TRBJ1-1 TRBV4-2 few CASSQDPGQEAFF TGTGCCAGCAGCCAAGATCCCGGCCAGGAGGCTTTCTTT
TRBD2 TRBJ2-3 TRBV7-2 few CASTIMPSGGVDTQYF TGTGCCAGCACCATCATGCCTAGCGGGGGAGTAGATACGCAGTATTTT
- TRBJ1-2 TRBV5-4 few CASSLAGGTRYTF TGTGCCAGCAGCTTGGCCGGGGGGACGCGCTACACCTTC
- TRBJ1-5 TRBV5-5 many CASSLGHAGLNQPQHF TGTGCCAGCAGCCTGGGACACGCAGGCCTCAATCAGCCCCAGCATTTT
TRBD1 TRBJ1-1 TRBV7-3 many CASSPQGGMNTEAFF TGTGCCAGCAGCCCCCAGGGGGGGATGAACACTGAAGCTTTCTTT
TRBD1 TRBJ1-5 TRBV7-7 few CASSAPGQSNQPQHF TGTGCTAGCAGCGCTCCGGGACAGAGCAATCAGCCCCAGCATTTT
- TRBJ1-1 TRBV12-3/TRBV12-4 many CASSFGGATEAFF TGTGCCAGCAGTTTCGGGGGGGCCACTGAAGCTTTCTTT
- TRBJ1-5 TRBV5-1 many CASSLGDNQPQHF TGCGCCAGCAGCTTGGGGGATAACCAGCCCCAGCATTTT
- TRBJ2-5 TRBV6-1 - CAILSSLQETQYF TGTGCCATTCTATCTTCGCTCCAAGAGACCCAGTACTTC
- TRBJ2-5 TRBV2 many CASSSAAKETQYF TGTGCCAGCAGCAGTGCGGCAAAAGAGACCCAGTACTTC
- TRBJ1-5 TRBV30 few CAWSVGGNQPQHF TGTGCCTGGAGTGTAGGGGGGAATCAGCCCCAGCATTTT
TRBD1 TRBJ1-1 TRBV10-3 few CAISKGQGETEAFF TGTGCCATCAGTAAAGGACAGGGAGAGACTGAAGCTTTCTTT
TRBD1 TRBJ2-3 TRBV5-1 many CASSDPDRGEADTQYF TGCGCCAGCAGCGATCCGGACAGGGGCGAGGCAGATACGCAGTATTTT
- TRBJ1-5 TRBV12-3/TRBV12-4 many CASTLQEGNQPQHF TGTGCCAGCACCCTCCAGGAGGGGAATCAGCCCCAGCATTTT
- TRBJ2-1 TRBV7-6 many CASSLDWGNEQFF TGTGCCAGCAGCTTAGATTGGGGCAATGAGCAGTTCTTC
- TRBJ2-3 TRBV4-1 many CASSQGRRTDTQYF TGCGCCAGCAGCCAGGGGCGACGCACAGATACGCAGTATTTT
TRBD1 TRBJ2-7 TRBV28 - CASPPRGQLRVYEQYF TGTGCCAGCCCCCCCCGGGGACAGCTTCGGGTCTACGAGCAGTACTTC
- TRBJ1-6 TRBV11-2 many CASSLSRNSPLHF TGTGCCAGCAGCTTAAGCAGAAATTCACCCCTCCACTTT
TRBD2 TRBJ2-7 TRBV7-2 - CASSSGLAGVYEQYF TGTGCCAGCAGCTCAGGACTAGCGGGGGTATACGAGCAGTACTTC
TRBD1 TRBJ1-2 TRBV27 - CASSPWDRANYGYTF TGTGCCAGCAGTCCTTGGGACAGAGCTAACTATGGCTACACCTTC
TRBD1 TRBJ2-3 TRBV5-1 - CASSLAIMGQGREDTQYF TGCGCCAGCAGCTTGGCCATTATGGGACAGGGGAGAGAGGATACGCAGTATTTT
- TRBJ2-1 TRBV12-3/TRBV12-4 few CASSFGLYYNEQFF TGTGCCAGCAGTTTCGGACTATACTACAATGAGCAGTTCTTC
TRBD1 TRBJ2-7 TRBV7-2 - CASSTRQGTYEQYF TGTGCCAGCAGCACCCGACAGGGGACCTACGAGCAGTACTTC
- TRBJ2-7 TRBV19 - CASSYRDNLYEQYF TGTGCCAGTAGTTACCGGGACAATCTCTACGAGCAGTACTTC
- TRBJ2-3 TRBV7-8 many CASSPRWGGSTDTQYF TGTGCCAGCAGCCCGAGGTGGGGGGGCAGCACAGATACGCAGTATTTT
- TRBJ2-5 TRBV6-5 many CATNRGDQETQYF TGTGCCACCAACCGGGGCGACCAAGAGACCCAGTACTTC
- TRBJ1-1 TRBV13 - CASRPRPGGATEAFF TGTGCCAGCAGACCAAGGCCCGGCGGGGCCACTGAAGCTTTCTTT
- TRBJ1-6 TRBV30 - CAWSVTGGRNSPLHF TGTGCCTGGAGTGTTACCGGGGGCAGGAATTCACCCCTCCACTTT
TRBD2 TRBJ2-5 TRBV7-2 - CASSSLAGAGETQYF TGTGCCAGCAGCTCCTTAGCGGGGGCAGGCGAGACCCAGTACTTC
TRBD1 TRBJ2-7 TRBV3-1 many CASSPFGGQGAYEQYF TGTGCCAGCAGCCCATTTGGGGGACAGGGGGCCTACGAGCAGTACTTC
- TRBJ2-6 TRBV10-3 - CAIRFGTGANVLTF TGTGCCATCAGATTCGGAACTGGGGCCAACGTCCTGACTTTC
- TRBJ2-7 TRBV7-9 few CASSRSAVEQYF TGTGCCAGCAGCCGCTCCGCTGTCGAGCAGTACTTC
TRBD2 TRBJ2-1 TRBV7-2 few CASSLLAGTHEQFF TGTGCCAGCAGCTTATTAGCGGGGACCCATGAGCAGTTCTTC
TRBD2 TRBJ2-5 TRBV11-2 few CASSLPGGETQYF TGTGCCAGCAGCTTACCGGGGGGAGAGACCCAGTACTTC
- TRBJ1-6 TRBV12-3/TRBV12-4 many CASSLNDSPLHF TGTGCCAGCAGTTTAAACGATTCACCCCTCCACTTT
- TRBJ1-1 TRBV18 many CASSPTGTNTEAFF TGTGCCAGCTCACCAACAGGGACGAACACTGAAGCTTTCTTT
TRBD1 TRBJ2-3 TRBV7-2 many CASSPYRGNTDTQYF TGTGCCAGCAGCCCTTACAGGGGAAACACAGATACGCAGTATTTT
- TRBJ2-2 TRBV6-2/TRBV6-3 - CASSYTGTVSGELFF TGTGCCAGCAGTTACACCGGGACGGTCTCCGGGGAGCTGTTTTTT
- TRBJ2-5 TRBV18 few CASSPQGRGETQYF TGTGCCAGCTCACCACAGGGTCGAGGGGAGACCCAGTACTTC
- TRBJ2-5 TRBV7-2 many CASSLASRETQYF TGTGCCAGCAGCTTAGCGTCGAGAGAGACCCAGTACTTC